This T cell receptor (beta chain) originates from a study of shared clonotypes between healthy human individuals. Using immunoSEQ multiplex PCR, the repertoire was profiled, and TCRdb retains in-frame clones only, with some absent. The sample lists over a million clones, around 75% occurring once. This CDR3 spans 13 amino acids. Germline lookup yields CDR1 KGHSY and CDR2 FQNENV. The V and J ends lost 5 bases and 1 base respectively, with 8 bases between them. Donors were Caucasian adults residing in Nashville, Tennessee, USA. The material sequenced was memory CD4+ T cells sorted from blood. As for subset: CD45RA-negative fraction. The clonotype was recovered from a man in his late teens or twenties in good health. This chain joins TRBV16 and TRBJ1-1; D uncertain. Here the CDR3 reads CASSKDRNTEAFF. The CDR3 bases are TGTGCCAGCAGCAAGGACCGGAACACTGAAGCTTTCTTT.